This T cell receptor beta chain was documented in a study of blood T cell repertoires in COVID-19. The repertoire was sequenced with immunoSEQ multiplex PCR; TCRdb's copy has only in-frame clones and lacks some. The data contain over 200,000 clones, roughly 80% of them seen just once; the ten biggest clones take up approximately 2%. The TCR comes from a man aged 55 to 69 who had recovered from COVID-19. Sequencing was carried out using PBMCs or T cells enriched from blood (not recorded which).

The CDR3 DNA reads TGTGCCAGCAGCAAGGGACTAGCCGGCGGGGAGCTGTTTTTT. Translating gives CASSKGLAGGELFF. V is TRBV13 and J is TRBJ2-2; 9 bases are a match to TRBD2. The CDR3 consists of 14 residues. Germline V gene data show CDR1 as PRHDT and CDR2 as FYEKMQ (reference sequence). Trimming cost V 5 bases and J 7 bases; bases outside gene matches: 5.